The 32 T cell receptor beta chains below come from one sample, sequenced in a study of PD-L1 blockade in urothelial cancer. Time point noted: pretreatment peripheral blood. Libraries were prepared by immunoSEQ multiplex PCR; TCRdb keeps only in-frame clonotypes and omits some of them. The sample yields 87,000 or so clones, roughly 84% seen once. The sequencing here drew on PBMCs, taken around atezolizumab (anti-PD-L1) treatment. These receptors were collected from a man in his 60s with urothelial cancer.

CDR3 sequence: CASSPRENEQFF. CDR3 DNA sequence: TGTGCCAGCTCACCACGAGAGAATGAGCAGTTCTTC. The chain carries TRBV18 and TRBJ2-1; D unresolved. The CDR3 spans 12 residues. The germline V gene has CDR1 KGHSH and CDR2 LQKENI. Trimming cost V 1 base and J 7 bases, with 5 bases left between them.

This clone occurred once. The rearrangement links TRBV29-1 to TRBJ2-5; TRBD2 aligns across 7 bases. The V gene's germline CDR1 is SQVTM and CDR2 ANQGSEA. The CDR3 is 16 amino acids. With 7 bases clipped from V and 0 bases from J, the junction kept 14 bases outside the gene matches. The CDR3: CSADPARGVNQETQYF. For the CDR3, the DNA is TGCAGCGCCGACCCGGCTCGGGGGGTAAACCAAGAGACCCAGTACTTC. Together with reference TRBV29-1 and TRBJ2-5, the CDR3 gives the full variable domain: SAVISQKPSRDICQRGTSLTIQCQVDSQVTMMFWYRQQPGQSLTLIATANQGSEATYESGFVIDKFPISRPNLTFSTLTVSNMSPEDSSIYLCSADPARGVNQETQYFGPGTRLLVL.

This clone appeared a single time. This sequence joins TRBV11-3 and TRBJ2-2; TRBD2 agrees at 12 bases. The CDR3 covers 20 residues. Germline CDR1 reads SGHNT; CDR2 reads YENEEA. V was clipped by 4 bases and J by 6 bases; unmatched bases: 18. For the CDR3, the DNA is TGTGCCAGCAGCTCACAAGGACGGACTAGCGGGGTCATGGGTCCCGGGGAGCTGTTTTTT. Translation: CASSSQGRTSGVMGPGELFF.

CDR3 loop: CASSFRQGRGGNEQFF. CDR3 in DNA: TGTGCCAGCAGCTTTAGGCAGGGACGAGGGGGAAATGAGCAGTTCTTC. This chain links TRBV13 with TRBJ2-1; D is possibly TRBD1 (6 bases). Per the germline V gene, CDR1 is PRHDT and CDR2 is FYEKMQ (reference sequence). V was shortened by 3 bases and J by 7 bases, with 19 bases between the two germline ends. This CDR3 comprises 16 residues. The variable domain in full, completed from reference TRBV13 and TRBJ2-1, reads AAGVIQSPRHLIKEKRETATLKCYPIPRHDTVYWYQQGPGQDPQFLISFYEKMQSDKGSIPDRFSAQQFSDYHSELNMSSLELGDSALYFCASSFRQGRGGNEQFFGPGTRLTVL.

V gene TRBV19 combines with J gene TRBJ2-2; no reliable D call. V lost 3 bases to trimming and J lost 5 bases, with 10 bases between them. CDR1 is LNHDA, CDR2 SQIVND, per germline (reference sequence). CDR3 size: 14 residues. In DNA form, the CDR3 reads TGTGCCAGTAGTATTCACTTGGAGACCGGGGAGCTGTTTTTT. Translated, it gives CASSIHLETGELFF.

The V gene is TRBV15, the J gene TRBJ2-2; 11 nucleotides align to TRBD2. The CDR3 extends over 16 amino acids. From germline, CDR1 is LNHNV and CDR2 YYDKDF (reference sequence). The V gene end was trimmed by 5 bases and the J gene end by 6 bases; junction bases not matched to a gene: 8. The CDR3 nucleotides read TGTGCCACCAGCCCCGGGACTAGCGGATTACCCGGGGAGCTGTTTTTT. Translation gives CATSPGTSGLPGELFF.

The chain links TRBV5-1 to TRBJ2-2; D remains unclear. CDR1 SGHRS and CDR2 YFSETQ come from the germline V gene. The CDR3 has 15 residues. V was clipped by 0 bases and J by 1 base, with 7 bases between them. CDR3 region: CASSLAPGNTGELFF. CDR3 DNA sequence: TGCGCCAGCAGCTTGGCCCCCGGGAACACCGGGGAGCTGTTTTTT.

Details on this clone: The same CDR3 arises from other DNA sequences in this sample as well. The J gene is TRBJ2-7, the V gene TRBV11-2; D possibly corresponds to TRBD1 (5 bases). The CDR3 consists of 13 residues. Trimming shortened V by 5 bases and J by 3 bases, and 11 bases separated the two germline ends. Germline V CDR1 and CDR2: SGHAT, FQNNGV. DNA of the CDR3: TGTGCCAGCAGCCCAGATAGGGGCTACGAGCAGTACTTC. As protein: CASSPDRGYEQYF. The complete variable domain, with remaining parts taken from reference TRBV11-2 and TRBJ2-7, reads EAGVAQSPRYKIIEKRQSVAFWCNPISGHATLYWYQQILGQGPKLLIQFQNNGVVDDSQLPKDRFSAERLKGVDSTLKIQPAKLEDSAVYLCASSPDRGYEQYFGPGTRLTVT.

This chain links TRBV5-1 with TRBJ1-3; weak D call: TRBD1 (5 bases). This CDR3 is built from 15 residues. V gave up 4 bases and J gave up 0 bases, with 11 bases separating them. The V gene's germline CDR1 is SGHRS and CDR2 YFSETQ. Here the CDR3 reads CASSPWGSSGNTIYF. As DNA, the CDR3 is TGCGCCAGCAGCCCGTGGGGCAGCTCTGGAAACACCATATATTTT.

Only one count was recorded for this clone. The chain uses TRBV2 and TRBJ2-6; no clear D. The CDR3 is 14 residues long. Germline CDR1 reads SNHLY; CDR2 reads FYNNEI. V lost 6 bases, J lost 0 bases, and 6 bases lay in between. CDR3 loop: CASRGLSGANVLTF. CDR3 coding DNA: TGTGCCAGCAGGGGCCTCTCTGGGGCCAACGTCCTGACTTTC.

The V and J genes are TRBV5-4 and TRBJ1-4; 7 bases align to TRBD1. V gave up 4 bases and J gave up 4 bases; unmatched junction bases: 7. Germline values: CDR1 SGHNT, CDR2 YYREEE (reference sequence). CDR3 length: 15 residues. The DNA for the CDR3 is TGTGCCAGCAGCAAACGGACAGGAGTTAATGAAAAACTGTTTTTT. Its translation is CASSKRTGVNEKLFF.

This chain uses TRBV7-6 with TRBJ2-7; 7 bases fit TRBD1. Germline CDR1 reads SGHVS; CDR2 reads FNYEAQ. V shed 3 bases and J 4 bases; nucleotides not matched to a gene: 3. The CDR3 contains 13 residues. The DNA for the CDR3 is TGTGCCAGCAGCTTGGACAGGAGGTACGAGCAGTACTTC. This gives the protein CASSLDRRYEQYF.

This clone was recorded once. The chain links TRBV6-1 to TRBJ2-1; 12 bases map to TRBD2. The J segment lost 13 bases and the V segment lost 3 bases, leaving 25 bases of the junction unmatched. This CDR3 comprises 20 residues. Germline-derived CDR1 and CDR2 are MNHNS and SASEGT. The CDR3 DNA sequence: TGTGCCAGCAGTGAGGACGGACTTCTAGCTTCTAGCGGGAGGGCCAGTTATCAGTTCTTC. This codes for CASSEDGLLASSGRASYQFF.

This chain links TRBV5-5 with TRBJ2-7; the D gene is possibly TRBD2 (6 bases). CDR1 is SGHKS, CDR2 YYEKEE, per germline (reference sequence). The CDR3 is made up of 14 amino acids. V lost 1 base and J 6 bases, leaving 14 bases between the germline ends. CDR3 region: CASSLRDSGVEQYF. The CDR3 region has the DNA TGTGCCAGCAGCTTGAGGGACTCCGGGGTCGAGCAGTACTTC.

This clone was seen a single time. In DNA form, the CDR3 reads TGTGCCAGCACCACTCCGGACAGGTACAATGAAAAACTGTTTTTT. This sequence encodes CASTTPDRYNEKLFF. The chain couples TRBV7-9 to TRBJ1-4; 7 positions match TRBD1. Per the germline V gene, CDR1 is SEHNR and CDR2 is FQNEAQ (reference sequence). V lost 7 bases, J lost 5 bases, and 10 bases stayed unmatched. CDR3 size: 15 residues.

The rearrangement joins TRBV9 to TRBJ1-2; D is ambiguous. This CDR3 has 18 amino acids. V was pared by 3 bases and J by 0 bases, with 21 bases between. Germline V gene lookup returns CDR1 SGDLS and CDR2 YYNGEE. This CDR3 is CASSGRRLRSNANYGYTF. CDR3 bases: TGTGCCAGCAGCGGCAGACGACTGCGATCAAACGCTAACTATGGCTACACCTTC.

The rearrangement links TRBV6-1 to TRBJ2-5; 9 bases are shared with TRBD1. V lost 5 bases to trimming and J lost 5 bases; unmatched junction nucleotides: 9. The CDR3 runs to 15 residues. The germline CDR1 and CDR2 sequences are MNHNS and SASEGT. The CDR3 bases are TGTGCCAGCAGTCTCCGGGACAGGGAGGCCGAGACCCAGTACTTC. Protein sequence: CASSLRDREAETQYF.

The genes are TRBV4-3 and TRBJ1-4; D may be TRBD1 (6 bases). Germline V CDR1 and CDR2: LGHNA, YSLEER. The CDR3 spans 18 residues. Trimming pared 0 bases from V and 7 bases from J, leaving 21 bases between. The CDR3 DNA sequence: TGCGCCAGCAGCCAAGATTGGGCAGGGGATTTTATTGGTGAAAAACTGTTTTTT. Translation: CASSQDWAGDFIGEKLFF.

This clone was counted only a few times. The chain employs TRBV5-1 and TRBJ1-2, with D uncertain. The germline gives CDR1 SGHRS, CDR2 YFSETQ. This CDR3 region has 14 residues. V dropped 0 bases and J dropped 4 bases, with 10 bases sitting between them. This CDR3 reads CASSLGQAGYGYTF. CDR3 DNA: TGCGCCAGCAGCTTGGGCCAGGCTGGCTATGGCTACACCTTC.

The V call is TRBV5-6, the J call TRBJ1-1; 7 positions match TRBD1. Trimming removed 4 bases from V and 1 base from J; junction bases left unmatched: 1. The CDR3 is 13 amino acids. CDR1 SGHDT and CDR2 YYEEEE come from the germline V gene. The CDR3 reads CASSRDRNTEAFF. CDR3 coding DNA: TGTGCCAGCAGCCGGGACAGGAACACTGAAGCTTTCTTT. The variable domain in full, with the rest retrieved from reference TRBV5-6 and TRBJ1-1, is DAGVTQSPTHLIKTRGQQVTLRCSPKSGHDTVSWYQQALGQGPQFIFQYYEEEERQRGNFPDRFSGHQFPNYSSELNVNALLLGDSALYLCASSRDRNTEAFFGQGTRLTVV.

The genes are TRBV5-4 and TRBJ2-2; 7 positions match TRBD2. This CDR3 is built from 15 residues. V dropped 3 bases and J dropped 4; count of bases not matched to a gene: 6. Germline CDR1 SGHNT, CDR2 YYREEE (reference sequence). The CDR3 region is CASSSGGRRTGELFF. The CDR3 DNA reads TGTGCCAGCAGCTCCGGGGGGAGGCGCACCGGGGAGCTGTTTTTT.

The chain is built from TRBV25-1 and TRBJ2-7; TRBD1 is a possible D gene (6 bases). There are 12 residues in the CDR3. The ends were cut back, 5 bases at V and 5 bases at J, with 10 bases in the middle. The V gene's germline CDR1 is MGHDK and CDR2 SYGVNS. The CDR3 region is CASSLQGNEQYF. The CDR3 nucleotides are TGTGCCAGCAGTCTTCAGGGGAACGAGCAGTACTTC.

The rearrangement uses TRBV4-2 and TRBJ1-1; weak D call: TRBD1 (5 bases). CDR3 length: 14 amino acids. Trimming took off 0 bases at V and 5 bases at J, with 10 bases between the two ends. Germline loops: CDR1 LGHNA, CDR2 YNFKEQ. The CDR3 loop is CASSQDGGKTEAFF. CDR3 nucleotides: TGTGCCAGCAGCCAAGACGGGGGAAAGACTGAAGCTTTCTTT.

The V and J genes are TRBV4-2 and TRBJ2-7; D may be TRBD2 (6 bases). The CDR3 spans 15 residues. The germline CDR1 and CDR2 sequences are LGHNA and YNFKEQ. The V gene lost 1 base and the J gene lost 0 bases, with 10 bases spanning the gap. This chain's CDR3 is CASSQARGFSYEQYF. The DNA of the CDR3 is TGTGCCAGCAGCCAAGCCCGGGGGTTCTCCTACGAGCAGTACTTC.

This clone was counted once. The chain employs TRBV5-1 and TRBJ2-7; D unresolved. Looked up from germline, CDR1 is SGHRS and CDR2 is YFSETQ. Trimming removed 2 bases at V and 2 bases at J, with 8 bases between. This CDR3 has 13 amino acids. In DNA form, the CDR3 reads TGCGCCAGCAGCTTTACTGTGACCTACGAGCAGTACTTC. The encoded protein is CASSFTVTYEQYF. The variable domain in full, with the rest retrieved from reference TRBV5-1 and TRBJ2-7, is KAGVTQTPRYLIKTRGQQVTLSCSPISGHRSVSWYQQTPGQGLQFLFEYFSETQRNKGNFPGRFSGRQFSNSRSEMNVSTLELGDSALYLCASSFTVTYEQYFGPGTRLTVT.

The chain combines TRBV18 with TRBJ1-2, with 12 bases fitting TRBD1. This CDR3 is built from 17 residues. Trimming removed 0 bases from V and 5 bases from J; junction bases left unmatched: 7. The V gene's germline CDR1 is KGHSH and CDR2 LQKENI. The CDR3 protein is CASSPPGTGGLPYGYTF. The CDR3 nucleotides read TGTGCCAGCTCACCACCCGGGACAGGGGGCCTTCCTTATGGCTACACCTTC.

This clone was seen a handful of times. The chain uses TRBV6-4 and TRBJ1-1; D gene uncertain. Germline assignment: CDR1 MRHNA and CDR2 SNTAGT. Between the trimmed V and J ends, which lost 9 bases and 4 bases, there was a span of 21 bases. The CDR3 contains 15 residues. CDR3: CASYDPQVIPTEAFF. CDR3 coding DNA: TGTGCCAGTTATGACCCGCAGGTGATACCCACTGAAGCTTTCTTT.

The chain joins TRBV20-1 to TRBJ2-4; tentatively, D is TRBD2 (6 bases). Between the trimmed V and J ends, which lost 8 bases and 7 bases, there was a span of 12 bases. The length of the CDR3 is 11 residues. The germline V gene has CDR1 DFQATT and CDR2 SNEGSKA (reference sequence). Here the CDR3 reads CSSGLRNIQYF. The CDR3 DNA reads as TGCAGTTCGGGACTTCGGAACATTCAGTACTTC.

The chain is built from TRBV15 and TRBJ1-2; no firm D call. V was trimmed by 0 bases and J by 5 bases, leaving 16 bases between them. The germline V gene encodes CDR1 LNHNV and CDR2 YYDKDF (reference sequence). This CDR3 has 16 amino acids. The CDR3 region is CATSRDYLVGDYGYTF. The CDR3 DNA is TGTGCCACCAGCAGAGATTATTTGGTCGGAGATTATGGCTACACCTTC.

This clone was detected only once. CDR3 residues: CSVEIKGSGSSTDTQYF. CDR3 DNA: TGCAGCGTTGAAATAAAGGGCTCGGGGTCTAGCACAGATACGCAGTATTTT. The chain couples TRBV29-1 to TRBJ2-3; D is perhaps TRBD2 (5 bases). Trimming cost V 2 bases and J 0 bases, with 18 bases left between them. This CDR3 is built from 17 residues. The germline gives CDR1 SQVTM, CDR2 ANQGSEA.

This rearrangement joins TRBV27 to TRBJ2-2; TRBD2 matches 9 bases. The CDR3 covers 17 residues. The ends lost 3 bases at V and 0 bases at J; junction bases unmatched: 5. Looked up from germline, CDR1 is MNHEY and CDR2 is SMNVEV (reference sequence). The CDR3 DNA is TGTGCCAGCAGTTTGTGGGCTAGCGGGACGAACACCGGGGAGCTGTTTTTT. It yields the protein CASSLWASGTNTGELFF.

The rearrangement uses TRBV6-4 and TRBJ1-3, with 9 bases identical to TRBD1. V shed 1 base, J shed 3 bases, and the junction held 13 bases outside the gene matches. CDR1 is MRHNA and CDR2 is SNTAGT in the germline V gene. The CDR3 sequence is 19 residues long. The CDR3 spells CASSDFFTSQGALGNTIYF. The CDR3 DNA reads TGTGCCAGCAGTGACTTCTTTACTTCACAGGGGGCGCTTGGAAACACCATATATTTT.